These T cell receptor beta chains were read from a single sample in a study of shared clonotypes between healthy human individuals. Some clones are missing from TCRdb's copy, which holds only in-frame ones; the method was immunoSEQ multiplex PCR. Among about 2.5 million clones listed, under 95% were seen once. Sequencing input: naive CD4+ T cells from PBMCs. These receptors originate from a man aged 18 to 29 in good health. Some clones in this sample may be carry-over from other donors' samples. CDR3s include the opening cysteine and the closing phenylalanine or tryptophan. Each record gives: V gene, D gene, J gene, CDR3 DNA, CDR3 protein. D genes are given only for firm matches.

V: TRBV28; D: TRBD2; J: TRBJ2-5; DNA: TGTGCCAGCAGTTCTTACTTTACTAGCGGGATTATTTCGGCCCAGTACTTC; CDR3: CASSSYFTSGIISAQYF
V: TRBV2; D: TRBD2; J: TRBJ2-2; DNA: TGTGCCAGCAGTGAAATAGCGGGAGGCGGGGAGCTGTTTTTT; CDR3: CASSEIAGGGELFF
V: TRBV7-2; D: TRBD1; J: TRBJ2-2; DNA: TGTGCCAGCAGCTTAGAAGGACAGGGGCAAATCACCGGGGAGCTGTTTTTT; CDR3: CASSLEGQGQITGELFF
V: TRBV21-1; D: -; J: TRBJ2-7; DNA: TGTGCCAGCAGCAAAGGGGGGGTTCTGAGTTACGAGCAGTACTTC; CDR3: CASSKGGVLSYEQYF
V: TRBV11-2; D: TRBD1; J: TRBJ1-6; DNA: TGTGCCAGCAGCTTACGCAGGGGGCTCCGTTCACCCCTCCACTTT; CDR3: CASSLRRGLRSPLHF
V: TRBV6-5; D: TRBD2; J: TRBJ2-1; DNA: TGTGCCAGCAGGATCCGGGGGGGACTAGTCACTGAGCAGTTCTTC; CDR3: CASRIRGGLVTEQFF
V: TRBV18; D: -; J: TRBJ1-3; DNA: TGTGCCAGCTCGCTTACTCAGGGTAACTCTGGAAACACCATATATTTT; CDR3: CASSLTQGNSGNTIYF
V: TRBV5-1; D: TRBD1; J: TRBJ2-1; DNA: TGCGCCAGCAGCCAAGGACAGGGAAACAATGAGCAGTTCTTC; CDR3: CASSQGQGNNEQFF
V: TRBV9; D: TRBD1; J: TRBJ1-4; DNA: TGTGCCAGCAGCGCCGCCCCGGGACAGATCGAAAAACTGTTTTTT; CDR3: CASSAAPGQIEKLFF
V: TRBV19; D: -; J: TRBJ2-4; DNA: TGTGCCACCACACAACCCAGAGGAAACATTCAGTACTTC; CDR3: CATTQPRGNIQYF
V: TRBV2; D: -; J: TRBJ1-2; DNA: TGTGCCAGCAGGGGATCCTTCTTAAACTATGGCTACACCTTC; CDR3: CASRGSFLNYGYTF
V: TRBV5-4; D: -; J: TRBJ2-3; DNA: TGTGCCAGCAGCCCCGCCTGGGGCTCACGAGGCACAGATACGCAGTATTTT; CDR3: CASSPAWGSRGTDTQYF
V: TRBV9; D: TRBD1; J: TRBJ1-3; DNA: TGTGCCAGCAGCGAAGGGACAGTAGGCACCATATATTTT; CDR3: CASSEGTVGTIYF
V: TRBV7-3; D: -; J: TRBJ2-2; DNA: TGTGCCAGCAGCGAAAGGAACACCGGGGAGCTGTTTTTT; CDR3: CASSERNTGELFF
V: TRBV5-4; D: TRBD2; J: TRBJ2-2; DNA: TGTGCCAGCAGCTGGGGACTAGGCGTCGCCGGGGAGCTGTTTTTT; CDR3: CASSWGLGVAGELFF
V: TRBV6-5; D: -; J: TRBJ2-7; DNA: TGTGCCAGCAGTTACCGGCAGGGCGCAGCCTACGAGCAGTACTTC; CDR3: CASSYRQGAAYEQYF